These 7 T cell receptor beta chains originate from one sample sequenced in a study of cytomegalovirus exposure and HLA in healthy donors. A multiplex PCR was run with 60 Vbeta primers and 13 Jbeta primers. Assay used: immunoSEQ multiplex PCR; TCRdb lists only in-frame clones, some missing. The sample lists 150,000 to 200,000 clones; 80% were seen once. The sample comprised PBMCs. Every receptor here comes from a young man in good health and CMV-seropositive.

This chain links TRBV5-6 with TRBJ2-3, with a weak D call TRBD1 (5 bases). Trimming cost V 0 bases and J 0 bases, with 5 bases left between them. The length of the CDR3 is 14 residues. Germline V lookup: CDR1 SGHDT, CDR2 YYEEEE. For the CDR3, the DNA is TGTGCCAGCAGCTTGGCAGGGAGCACAGATACGCAGTATTTT. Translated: CASSLAGSTDTQYF.

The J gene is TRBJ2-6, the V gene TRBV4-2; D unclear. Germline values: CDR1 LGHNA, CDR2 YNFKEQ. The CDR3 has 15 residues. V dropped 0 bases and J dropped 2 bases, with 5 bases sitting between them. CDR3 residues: CASSQEPAGANVLTF. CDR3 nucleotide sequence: TGTGCCAGCAGCCAAGAACCGGCTGGGGCCAACGTCCTGACTTTC.

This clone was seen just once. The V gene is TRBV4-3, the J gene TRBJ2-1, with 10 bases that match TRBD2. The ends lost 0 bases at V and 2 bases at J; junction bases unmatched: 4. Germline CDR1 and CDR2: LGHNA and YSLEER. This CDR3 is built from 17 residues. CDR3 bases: TGCGCCAGCAGCCAAGATTCTAGCGGGGGTCCCTACAATGAGCAGTTCTTC. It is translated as CASSQDSSGGPYNEQFF.

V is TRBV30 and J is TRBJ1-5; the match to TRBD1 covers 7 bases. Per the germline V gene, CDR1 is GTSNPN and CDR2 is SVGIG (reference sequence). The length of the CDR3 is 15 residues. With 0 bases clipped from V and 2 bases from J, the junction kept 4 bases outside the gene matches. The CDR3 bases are TGTGCCTGGAGTGTTACTGGGACAGGCAATCAGCCCCAGCATTTT. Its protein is CAWSVTGTGNQPQHF. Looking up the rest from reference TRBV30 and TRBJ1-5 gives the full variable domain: SQTIHQWPATLVQPVGSPLSLECTVEGTSNPNLYWYRQAAGRGLQLLFYSVGIGQISSEVPQNLSASRPQDRQFILSSKKLLLSDSGFYLCAWSVTGTGNQPQHFGDGTRLSIL.

The CDR3 DNA reads TGTGCCAGCAGCCTGGGGCGGGGGGCGAACACCGGGGAGCTGTTTTTT. This sequence encodes CASSLGRGANTGELFF. The chain uses TRBV4-2 and TRBJ2-2, with 8 bases lining up with TRBD2. V shed 4 bases, J shed 0 bases, and the junction held 4 bases outside the gene matches. Per the germline V gene, CDR1 is LGHNA and CDR2 is YNFKEQ. The CDR3 extends over 16 amino acids.

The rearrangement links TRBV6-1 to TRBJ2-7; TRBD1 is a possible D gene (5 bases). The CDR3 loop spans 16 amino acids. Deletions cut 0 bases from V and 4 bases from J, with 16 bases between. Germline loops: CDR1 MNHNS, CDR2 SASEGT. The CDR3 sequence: CASSEALPGSGYEQYF. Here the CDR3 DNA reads TGTGCCAGCAGTGAAGCGCTTCCAGGGTCAGGGTACGAGCAGTACTTC.

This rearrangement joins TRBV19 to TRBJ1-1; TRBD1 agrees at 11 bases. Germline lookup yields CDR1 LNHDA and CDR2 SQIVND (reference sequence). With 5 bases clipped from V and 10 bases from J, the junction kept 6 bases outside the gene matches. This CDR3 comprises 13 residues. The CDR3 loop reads CASSELDRGLAFF. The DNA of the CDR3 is TGTGCCAGTAGTGAGCTGGACAGGGGGCTAGCTTTCTTT. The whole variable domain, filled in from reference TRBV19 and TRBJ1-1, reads DGGITQSPKYLFRKEGQNVTLSCEQNLNHDAMYWYRQDPGQGLRLIYYSQIVNDFQKGDIAEGYSVSREKKESFPLTVTSAQKNPTAFYLCASSELDRGLAFFGQGTRLTVV.